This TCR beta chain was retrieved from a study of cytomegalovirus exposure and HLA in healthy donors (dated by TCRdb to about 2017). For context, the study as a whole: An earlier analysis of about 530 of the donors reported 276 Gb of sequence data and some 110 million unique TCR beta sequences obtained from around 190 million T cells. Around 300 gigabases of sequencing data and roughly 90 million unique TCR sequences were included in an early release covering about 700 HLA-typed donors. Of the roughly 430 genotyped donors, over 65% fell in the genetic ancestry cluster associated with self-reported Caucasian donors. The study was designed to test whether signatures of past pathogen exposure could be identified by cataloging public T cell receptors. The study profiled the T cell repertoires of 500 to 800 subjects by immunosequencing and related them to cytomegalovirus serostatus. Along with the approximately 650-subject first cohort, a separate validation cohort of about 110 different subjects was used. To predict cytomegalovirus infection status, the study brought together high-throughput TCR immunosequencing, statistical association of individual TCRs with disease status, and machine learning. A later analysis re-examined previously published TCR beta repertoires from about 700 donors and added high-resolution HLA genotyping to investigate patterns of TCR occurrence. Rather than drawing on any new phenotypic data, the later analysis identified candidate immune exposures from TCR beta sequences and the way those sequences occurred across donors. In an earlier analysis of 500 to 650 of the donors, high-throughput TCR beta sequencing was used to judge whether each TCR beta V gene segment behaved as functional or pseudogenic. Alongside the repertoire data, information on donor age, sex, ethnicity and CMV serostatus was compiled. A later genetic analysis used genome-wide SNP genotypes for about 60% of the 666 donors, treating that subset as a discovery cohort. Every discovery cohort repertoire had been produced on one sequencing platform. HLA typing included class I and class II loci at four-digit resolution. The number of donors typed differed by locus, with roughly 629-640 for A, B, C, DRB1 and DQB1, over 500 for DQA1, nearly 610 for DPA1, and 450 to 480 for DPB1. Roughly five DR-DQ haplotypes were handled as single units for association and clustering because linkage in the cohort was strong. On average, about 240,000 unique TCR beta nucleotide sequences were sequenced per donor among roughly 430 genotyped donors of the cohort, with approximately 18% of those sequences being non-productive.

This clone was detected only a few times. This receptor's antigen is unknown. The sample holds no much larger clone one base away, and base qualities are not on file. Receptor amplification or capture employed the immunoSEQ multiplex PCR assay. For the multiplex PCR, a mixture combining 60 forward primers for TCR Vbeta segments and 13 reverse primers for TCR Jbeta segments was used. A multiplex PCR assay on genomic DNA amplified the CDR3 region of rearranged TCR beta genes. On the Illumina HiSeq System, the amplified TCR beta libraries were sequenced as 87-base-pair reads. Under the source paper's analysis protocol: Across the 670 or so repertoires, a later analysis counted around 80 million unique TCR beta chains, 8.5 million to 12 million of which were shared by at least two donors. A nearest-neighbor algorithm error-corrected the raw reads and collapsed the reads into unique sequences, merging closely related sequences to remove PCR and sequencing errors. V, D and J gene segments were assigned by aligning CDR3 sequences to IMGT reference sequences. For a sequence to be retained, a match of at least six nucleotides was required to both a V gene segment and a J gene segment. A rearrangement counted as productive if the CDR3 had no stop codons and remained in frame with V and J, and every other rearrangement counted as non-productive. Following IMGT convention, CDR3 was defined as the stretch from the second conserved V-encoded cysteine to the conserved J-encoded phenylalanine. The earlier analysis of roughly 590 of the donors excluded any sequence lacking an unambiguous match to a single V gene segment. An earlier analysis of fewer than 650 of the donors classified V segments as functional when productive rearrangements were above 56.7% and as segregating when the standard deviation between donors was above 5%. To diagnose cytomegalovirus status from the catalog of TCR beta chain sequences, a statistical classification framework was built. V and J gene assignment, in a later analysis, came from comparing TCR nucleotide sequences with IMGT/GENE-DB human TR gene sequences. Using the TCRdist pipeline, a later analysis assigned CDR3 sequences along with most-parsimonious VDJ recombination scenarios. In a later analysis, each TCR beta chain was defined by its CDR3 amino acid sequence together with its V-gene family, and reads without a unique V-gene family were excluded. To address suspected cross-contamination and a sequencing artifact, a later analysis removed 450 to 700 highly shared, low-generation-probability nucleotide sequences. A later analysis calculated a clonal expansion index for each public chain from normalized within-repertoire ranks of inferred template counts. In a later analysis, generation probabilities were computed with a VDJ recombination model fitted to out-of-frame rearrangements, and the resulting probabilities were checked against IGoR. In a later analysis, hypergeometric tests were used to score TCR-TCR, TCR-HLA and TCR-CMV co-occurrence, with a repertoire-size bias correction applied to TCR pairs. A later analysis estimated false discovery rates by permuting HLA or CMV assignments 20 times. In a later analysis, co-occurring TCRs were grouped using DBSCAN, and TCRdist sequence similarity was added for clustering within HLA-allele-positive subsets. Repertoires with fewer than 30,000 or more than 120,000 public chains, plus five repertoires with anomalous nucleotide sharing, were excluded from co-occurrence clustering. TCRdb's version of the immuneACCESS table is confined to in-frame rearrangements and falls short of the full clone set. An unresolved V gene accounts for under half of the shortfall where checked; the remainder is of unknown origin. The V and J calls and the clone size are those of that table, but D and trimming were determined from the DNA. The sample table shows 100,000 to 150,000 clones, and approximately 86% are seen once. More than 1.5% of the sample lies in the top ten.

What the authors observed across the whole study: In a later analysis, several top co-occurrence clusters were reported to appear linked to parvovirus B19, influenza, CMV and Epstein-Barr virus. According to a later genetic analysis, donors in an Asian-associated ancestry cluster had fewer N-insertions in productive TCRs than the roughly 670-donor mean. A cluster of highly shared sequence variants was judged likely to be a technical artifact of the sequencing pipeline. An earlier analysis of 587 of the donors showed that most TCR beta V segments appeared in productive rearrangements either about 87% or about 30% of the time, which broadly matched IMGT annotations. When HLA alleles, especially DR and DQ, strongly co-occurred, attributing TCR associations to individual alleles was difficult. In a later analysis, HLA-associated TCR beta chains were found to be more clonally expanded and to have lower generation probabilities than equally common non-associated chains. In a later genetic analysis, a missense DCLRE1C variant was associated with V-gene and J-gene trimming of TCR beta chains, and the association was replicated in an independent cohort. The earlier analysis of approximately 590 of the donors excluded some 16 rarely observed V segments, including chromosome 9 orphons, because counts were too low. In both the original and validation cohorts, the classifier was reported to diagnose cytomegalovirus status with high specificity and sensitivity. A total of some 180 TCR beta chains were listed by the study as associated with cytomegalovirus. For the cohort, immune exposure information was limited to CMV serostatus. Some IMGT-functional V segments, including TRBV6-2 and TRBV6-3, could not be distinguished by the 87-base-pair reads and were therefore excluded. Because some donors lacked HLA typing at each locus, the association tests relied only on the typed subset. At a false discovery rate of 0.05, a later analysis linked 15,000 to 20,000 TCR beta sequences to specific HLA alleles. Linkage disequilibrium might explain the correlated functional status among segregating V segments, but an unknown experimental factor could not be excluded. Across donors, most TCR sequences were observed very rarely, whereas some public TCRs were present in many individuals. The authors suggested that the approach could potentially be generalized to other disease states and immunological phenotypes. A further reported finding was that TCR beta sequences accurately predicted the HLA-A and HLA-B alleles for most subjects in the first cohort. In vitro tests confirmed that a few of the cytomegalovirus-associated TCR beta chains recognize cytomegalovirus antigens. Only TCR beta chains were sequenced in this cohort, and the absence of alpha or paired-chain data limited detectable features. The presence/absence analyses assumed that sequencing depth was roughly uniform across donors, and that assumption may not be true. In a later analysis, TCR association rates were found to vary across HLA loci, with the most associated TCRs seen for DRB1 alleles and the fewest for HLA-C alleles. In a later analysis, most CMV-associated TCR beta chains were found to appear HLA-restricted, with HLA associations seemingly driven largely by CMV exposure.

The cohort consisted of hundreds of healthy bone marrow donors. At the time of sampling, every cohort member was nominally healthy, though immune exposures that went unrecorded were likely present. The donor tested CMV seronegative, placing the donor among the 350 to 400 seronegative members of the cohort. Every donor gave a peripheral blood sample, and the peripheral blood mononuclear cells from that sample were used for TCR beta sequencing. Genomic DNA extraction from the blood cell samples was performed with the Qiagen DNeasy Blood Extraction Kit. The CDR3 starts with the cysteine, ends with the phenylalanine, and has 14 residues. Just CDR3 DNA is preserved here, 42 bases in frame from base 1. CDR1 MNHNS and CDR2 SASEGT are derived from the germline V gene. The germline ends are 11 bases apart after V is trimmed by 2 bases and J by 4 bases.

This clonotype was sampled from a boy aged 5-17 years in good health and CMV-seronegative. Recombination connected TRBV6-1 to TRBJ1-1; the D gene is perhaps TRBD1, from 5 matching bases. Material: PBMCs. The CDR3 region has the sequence CASSEQGKVTEAFF. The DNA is TGTGCCAGCAGTGAACAGGGAAAGGTCACTGAAGCTTTCTTT.